This TCR beta chain was sequenced during a study of tumor and adjacent non-tumor tissue in lung cancer. The wider study: The patients, approximately nine men and roughly 5 women, were about 31 to 76 with stage I to III disease. On average, productive TCRbeta reads reached roughly 3.9 million per sample. General study findings and limits: Compared with tumor, normal lung showed significantly lower TCR diversity.

The template was RNA from unsorted bulk tissue. Newly diagnosed lung cancer patients had thoracic surgery in China, August–late 2014, without prior chemotherapy. This clonotype was seen many times. The antigen is unknown. The library came from three nested PCR rounds adapted from ARM-PCR protocols. Each CDR3 protein is one row after TCRdb ran MiXCR on the multiplex PCR reads. The sample gives roughly 81,000 distinct CDR3 sequences, roughly 70% of which show up once; roughly 12% is in the top ten. The CDR3 runs to 12 residues. CDR1 is MDHEN and CDR2 is SYDVKM in the germline V gene. V dropped 10 bases and J dropped 0 bases, with 8 bases sitting between them.

Sequencing was performed on lung tumor tissue. The chain carries TRBV28 and TRBJ2-3; D gene ambiguous. The TCR was taken from a woman between 70 and 85 years old with non-small cell lung cancer. CDR3 nucleotides: TGTGCCACCTCGACGAGCACAGATACGCAGTATTTT. Its translation: CATSTSTDTQYF. Complete variable domain (other parts from reference TRBV28 and TRBJ2-3): DVKVTQSSRYLVKRTGEKVFLECVQDMDHENMFWYRQDPGLGLRLIYFSYDVKMKEKGDIPEGYSVSREKKERFSLILESASTNQTSMYLCATSTSTDTQYFGPGTRLTVL.